This T cell receptor beta chain comes out of a study of T-cell reconstitution after alpha-beta-depleted transplantation in children. Germline V gene lookup returns CDR1 SGHTA and CDR2 FQGNSA. V was trimmed by 4 bases and J by 4 bases, leaving 15 bases between them. This CDR3 has 15 residues. Whole-study findings and limits: T-cell numbers and diversity one year post-transplant derived largely from freshly generated T cells.

This clonotype has at least ten counts. Antigen specificity is unknown. Unique molecular identifiers were used to barcode this TCRbeta library. Each CDR3 protein gets one entry after TCRdb re-called the PCR reads with MiXCR. Among a few hundred thousand distinct CDR3 sequences, 5.5% to 7% were seen once, and the ten largest hold around 5%. This clonotype originated in a boy younger than 10 with acute lymphoblastic leukemia, due to receive a stem cell transplant. Sequenced material: PBMCs, taken before TCRalphabeta/CD19-depleted stem cell transplant. This sequence joins TRBV7-2 and TRBJ2-3; TRBD1 is a possible D gene (6 bases). In DNA form, the CDR3 reads TGTGCCAGCAGCTCGACAGGAGGTCCATCAGATACGCAGTATTTT. This sequence encodes CASSSTGGPSDTQYF.